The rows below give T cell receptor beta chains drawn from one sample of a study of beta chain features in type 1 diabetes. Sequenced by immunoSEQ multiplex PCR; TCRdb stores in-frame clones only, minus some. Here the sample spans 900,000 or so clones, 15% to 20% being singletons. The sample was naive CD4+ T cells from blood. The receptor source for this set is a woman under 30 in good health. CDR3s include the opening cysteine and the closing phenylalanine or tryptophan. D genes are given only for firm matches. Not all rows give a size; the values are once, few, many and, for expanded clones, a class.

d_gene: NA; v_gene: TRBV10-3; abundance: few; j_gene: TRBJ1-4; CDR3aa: CAISERGANEKLFF; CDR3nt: TGTGCCATCAGTGAAAGAGGGGCAAATGAAAAACTGTTTTTT
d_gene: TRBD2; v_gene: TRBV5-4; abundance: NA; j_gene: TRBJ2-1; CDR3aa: CASSLGSSGSDDEQFF; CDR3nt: TGTGCCAGCAGCTTGGGGTCTAGCGGGAGTGACGATGAGCAGTTCTTC
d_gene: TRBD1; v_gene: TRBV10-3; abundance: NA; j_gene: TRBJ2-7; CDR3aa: CAIRLRDRVGEQYF; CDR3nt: TGTGCCATCAGACTGAGGGACAGGGTAGGGGAGCAGTACTTC
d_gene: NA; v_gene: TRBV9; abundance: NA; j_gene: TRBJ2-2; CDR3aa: CASSVVLNTGELFF; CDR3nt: TGTGCCAGCAGCGTAGTCCTGAACACCGGGGAGCTGTTTTTT
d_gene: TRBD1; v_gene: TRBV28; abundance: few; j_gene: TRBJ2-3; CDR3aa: CASLRPGQLTDTQYF; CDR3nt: TGTGCCAGCCTCCGTCCGGGACAGCTCACAGATACGCAGTATTTT
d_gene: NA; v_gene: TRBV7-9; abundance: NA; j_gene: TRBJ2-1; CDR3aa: CASSLIVDNEQFF; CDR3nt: TGTGCCAGCAGCTTAATAGTAGACAATGAGCAGTTCTTC
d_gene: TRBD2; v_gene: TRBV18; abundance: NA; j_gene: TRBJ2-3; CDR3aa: CASSPPGTSEYTQYF; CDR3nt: TGTGCCAGCTCACCACCCGGGACTAGCGAATATACGCAGTATTTT
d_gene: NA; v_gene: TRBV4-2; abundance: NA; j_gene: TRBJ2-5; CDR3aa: CASRSGRRIETQYF; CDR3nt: TGTGCCAGCAGGTCGGGCCGGCGGATTGAGACCCAGTACTTC
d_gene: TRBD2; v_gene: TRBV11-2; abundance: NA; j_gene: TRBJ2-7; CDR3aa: CASSTRTSGSYEQYF; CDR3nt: TGTGCCAGCAGCACCCGGACTAGCGGAAGCTACGAGCAGTACTTC
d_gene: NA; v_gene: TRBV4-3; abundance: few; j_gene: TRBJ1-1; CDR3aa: CASSQLRLRGLGGNTEAFF; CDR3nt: TGCGCCAGCAGCCAACTCCGCCTCCGGGGACTTGGTGGGAACACTGAAGCTTTCTTT
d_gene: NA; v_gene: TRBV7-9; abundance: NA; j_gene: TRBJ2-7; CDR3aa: CASSSPPGRGIYEQYF; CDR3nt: TGTGCCAGCAGCTCCCCCCCAGGACGGGGGATTTACGAGCAGTACTTC
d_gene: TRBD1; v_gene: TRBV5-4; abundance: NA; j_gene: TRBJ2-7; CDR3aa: CASSFPTGDLDEQYF; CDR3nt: TGTGCCAGCAGCTTCCCCACAGGGGATCTCGACGAGCAGTACTTC
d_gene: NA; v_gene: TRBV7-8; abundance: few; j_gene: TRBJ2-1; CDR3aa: CASSLVGRTYNEQFF; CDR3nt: TGTGCCAGCAGCTTAGTGGGGAGAACCTACAATGAGCAGTTCTTC
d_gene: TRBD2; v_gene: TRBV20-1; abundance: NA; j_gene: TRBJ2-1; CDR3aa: CSASRTSGQFF; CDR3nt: TGCAGTGCTAGTCGTACTAGCGGCCAGTTCTTC
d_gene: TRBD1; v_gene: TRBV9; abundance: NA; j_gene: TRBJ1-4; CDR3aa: CASSLETGGRNEKLFF; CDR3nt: TGTGCCAGCAGCCTCGAAACAGGGGGAAGAAATGAAAAACTGTTTTTT
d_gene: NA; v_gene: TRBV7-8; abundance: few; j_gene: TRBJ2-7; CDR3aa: CASSSRGVDEQYF; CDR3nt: TGTGCCAGCAGCTCCCGCGGGGTTGACGAGCAGTACTTC
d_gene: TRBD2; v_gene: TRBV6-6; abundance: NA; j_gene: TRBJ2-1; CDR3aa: CASYHRVLAGHNEQFF; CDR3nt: TGTGCCAGCTACCACCGGGTGCTAGCGGGTCACAATGAGCAGTTCTTC
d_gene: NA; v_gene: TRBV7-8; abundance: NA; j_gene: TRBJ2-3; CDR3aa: CASSLREVVGTDTQYF; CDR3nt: TGTGCCAGCAGCTTAAGGGAGGTTGTGGGTACAGATACGCAGTATTTT
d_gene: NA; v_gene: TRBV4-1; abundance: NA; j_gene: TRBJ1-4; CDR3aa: CASSQPGSTNEKLFF; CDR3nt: TGCGCCAGCAGCCAACCGGGAAGTACTAATGAAAAACTGTTTTTT
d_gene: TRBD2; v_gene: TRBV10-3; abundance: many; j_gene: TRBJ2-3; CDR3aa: CAISDSSGSADTQYF; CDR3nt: TGTGCCATCAGTGACTCTAGCGGGAGCGCAGATACGCAGTATTTT
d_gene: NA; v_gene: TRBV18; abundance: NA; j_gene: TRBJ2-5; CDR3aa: CASSPQEVTQYF; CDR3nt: TGTGCCAGCTCACCACAAGAAGTAACCCAGTACTTC
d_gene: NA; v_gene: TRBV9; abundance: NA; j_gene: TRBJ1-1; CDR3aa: CASSLGKNTEAFF; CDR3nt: TGTGCCAGCAGCTTAGGCAAAAACACTGAAGCTTTCTTT
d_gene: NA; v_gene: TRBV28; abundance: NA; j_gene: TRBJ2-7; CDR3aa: CASSFLTAFYEQYF; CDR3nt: TGTGCCAGCAGTTTTTTGACAGCGTTCTACGAGCAGTACTTC
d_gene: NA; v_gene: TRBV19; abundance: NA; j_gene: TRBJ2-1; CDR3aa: CATKPSGGYNEQFF; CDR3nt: TGTGCCACCAAACCCAGCGGAGGATACAATGAGCAGTTCTTC
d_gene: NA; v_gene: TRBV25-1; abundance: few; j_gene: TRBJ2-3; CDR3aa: CASSEYKASFSTDTQYF; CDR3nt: TGTGCCAGCAGTGAATATAAGGCAAGCTTTAGCACAGATACGCAGTATTTT
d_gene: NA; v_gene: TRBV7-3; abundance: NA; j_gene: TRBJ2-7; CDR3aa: CASSSRYEQYF; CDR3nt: TGTGCCAGCAGCTCCCGATATGAGCAGTACTTC
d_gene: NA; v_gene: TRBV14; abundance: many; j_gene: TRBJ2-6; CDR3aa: CASSQAGRVTGANVLTF; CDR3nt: TGTGCCAGCAGCCAAGCTGGCAGGGTAACTGGGGCCAACGTCCTGACTTTC
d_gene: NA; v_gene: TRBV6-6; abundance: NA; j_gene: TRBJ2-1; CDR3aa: CASSIRGSYNEQFF; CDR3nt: TGTGCCAGCAGCATCAGGGGCTCCTACAATGAGCAGTTCTTC
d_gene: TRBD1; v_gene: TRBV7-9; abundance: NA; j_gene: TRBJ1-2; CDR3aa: CASSTGDNLHGYTF; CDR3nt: TGTGCCAGCAGCACAGGGGACAACTTGCATGGCTACACCTTC
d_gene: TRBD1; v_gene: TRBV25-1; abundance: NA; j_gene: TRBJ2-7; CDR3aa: CASSFKQGYEQYF; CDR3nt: TGTGCCAGCAGTTTTAAACAGGGGTACGAGCAGTACTTC
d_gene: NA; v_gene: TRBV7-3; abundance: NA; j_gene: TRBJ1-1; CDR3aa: CASSLGLGTEAFF; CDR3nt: TGTGCCAGCAGCTTGGGTTTGGGGACTGAAGCTTTCTTT
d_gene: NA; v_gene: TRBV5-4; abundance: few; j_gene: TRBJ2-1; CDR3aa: CASSLLTLSYNEQFF; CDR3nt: TGTGCCAGCAGCTTGTTGACACTCTCCTACAATGAGCAGTTCTTC
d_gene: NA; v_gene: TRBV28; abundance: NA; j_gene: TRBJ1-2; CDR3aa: CASSRTVFYGYTF; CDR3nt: TGTGCCAGCAGTCGGACAGTTTTCTATGGCTACACCTTC
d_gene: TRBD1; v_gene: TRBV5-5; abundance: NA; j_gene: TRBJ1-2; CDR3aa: CASSPATGHGYTF; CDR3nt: TGTGCCAGCAGCCCGGCGACAGGGCATGGCTACACCTTC